Listed below are T cell receptor beta chains from one sample, sequenced in a study of neurological immune-mediated disorders. TCRdb itself ran the 5' RACE reads through MiXCR, one entry per CDR3 protein. Among about 21,000 distinct CDR3 sequences listed, 15% were seen once. The sequencing input was PBMCs. The receptors were gathered from a female donor with HTLV-1-associated myelopathy (HAM/TSP). The CDR3 runs from the conserved cysteine through the conserved F or W. A D gene is named only where the DNA matches it firmly. The size field is filled for only some rows; it gives once, few, many or a size class.

many	TRBV7-2	TRBJ1-4	-	CASSRGKREKLFF	TGTGCCAGCAGCCGGGGGAAACGTGAAAAACTGTTTTTT
many	TRBV20-1	TRBJ2-1	TRBD2	CSARVQAGESYNEQFF	TGCAGTGCTAGAGTACAAGCGGGAGAATCTTACAATGAGCAGTTCTTC
-	TRBV25-1	TRBJ2-7	-	CASSGQSYEQYF	TGTGCCAGCAGTGGACAAAGCTACGAGCAGTACTTC
many	TRBV24-1	TRBJ2-7	TRBD2	CATSDGTSGRYEQYF	TGTGCCACCAGTGATGGGACTAGCGGTCGCTACGAGCAGTACTTC
many	TRBV5-1	TRBJ2-7	-	CASSLAAGEYEQYF	TGCGCCAGCAGCTTGGCCGCAGGGGAGTACGAGCAGTACTTC
many	TRBV7-2	TRBJ2-7	-	CASSLPGSSSYEQYF	TGTGCCAGCAGCTTACCCGGGAGTAGCTCCTACGAGCAGTACTTC
many	TRBV7-6	TRBJ2-1	-	CASSLALGRGTRNEQFF	TGTGCCAGCAGCTTAGCGCTCGGCAGGGGGACTCGGAATGAGCAGTTCTTC
-	TRBV20-1	TRBJ2-1	TRBD1	CSARDRGSSYNEQFF	TGCAGTGCTAGAGACAGGGGGAGCTCCTACAATGAGCAGTTCTTC
medium-sized	TRBV28	TRBJ2-1	-	CASSSKDSPGYNEQFF	TGTGCCAGCAGTTCGAAGGACTCGCCTGGCTACAATGAGCAGTTCTTC
many	TRBV7-9	TRBJ2-1	-	CASSRLGYSLNEQFF	TGTGCCAGCAGTCGTCTGGGTTACTCACTCAATGAGCAGTTCTTC
many	TRBV6-5	TRBJ1-2	TRBD1	CASSYSGGQGYGYTF	TGTGCCAGCAGTTACTCTGGGGGACAGGGGTATGGCTACACCTTC
medium-sized	TRBV20-1	TRBJ2-5	TRBD2	CSARTGLAEETQYF	TGCAGTGCTAGAACGGGACTAGCGGAAGAGACCCAGTACTTC
many	TRBV20-1	TRBJ1-6	TRBD1	CSARDWGQGSYNSPLHF	TGCAGTGCTAGAGATTGGGGACAGGGGTCCTATAATTCACCCCTCCACTTT
medium-sized	TRBV20-1	TRBJ2-7	-	CSVEGIGQATYEQYF	TGCAGTGTGGAGGGGATTGGGCAGGCAACCTACGAGCAGTACTTC
medium-sized	TRBV28	TRBJ1-2	-	CASQGTPVYGYTF	TGTGCCAGCCAGGGAACGCCCGTCTATGGCTACACCTTC
medium-sized	TRBV9	TRBJ2-3	-	CASSVATVDTQYF	TGTGCCAGCAGCGTAGCTACGGTAGATACGCAGTATTTT
many	TRBV20-1	TRBJ2-7	TRBD1	CSARVSPRGRESEQYF	TGCAGTGCTAGAGTCTCCCCCAGGGGGCGCGAAAGTGAGCAGTACTTC
many	TRBV5-1	TRBJ2-6	TRBD2	CASSFSSGGPGANVLTF	TGCGCCAGCAGCTTTTCTAGCGGGGGACCTGGGGCCAACGTCCTGACTTTC
many	TRBV6-5	TRBJ2-3	-	CASSNLIGGADTQYF	TGTGCCAGCAGCAACCTAATTGGGGGAGCAGATACGCAGTATTTT
many	TRBV20-1	TRBJ1-4	-	CSAGGGGGKLFF	TGCAGTGCTGGAGGGGGGGGAGGAAAACTGTTTTTT
many	TRBV6-2/TRBV6-3	TRBJ1-6	-	CASTERGTLGVRPLHF	TGTGCCAGCACCGAACGCGGGACTTTGGGAGTTCGACCCCTCCACTTT
many	TRBV6-5	TRBJ2-1	TRBD2	CASSQLAGGPNEQFF	TGTGCCAGCAGTCAACTAGCGGGAGGGCCGAATGAGCAGTTCTTC
many	TRBV27	TRBJ2-7	TRBD2	CASRTITRTSGRLYEQYF	TGTGCCAGCAGAACCATCACCAGGACTAGCGGGAGACTCTACGAGCAGTACTTC
many	TRBV24-1	TRBJ2-5	-	CATSAPNRDNQETQYF	TGTGCCACCAGTGCCCCCAACCGGGACAACCAAGAGACCCAGTACTTC
many	TRBV20-1	TRBJ2-4	TRBD2	CSAIGLAGNGSLAKNIQYF	TGCAGTGCAATCGGACTAGCGGGTAATGGGTCACTAGCCAAAAACATTCAGTACTTC
many	TRBV20-1	TRBJ2-3	TRBD2	CSASRLAGGPNTQYF	TGCAGTGCTTCACGATTGGCGGGGGGGCCGAATACGCAGTATTTT
-	TRBV12-2	TRBJ2-3	-	CASRLEGGRQGYTTDTQYF	TGTGCAAGTCGCTTAGAGGGTGGGCGACAGGGATACACCACAGATACGCAGTATTTT
many	TRBV2	TRBJ2-3	-	CASSEWEGADTQYF	TGTGCCAGCAGTGAATGGGAGGGGGCAGATACGCAGTATTTT
few	TRBV7-2	TRBJ2-2	TRBD2	CASRQAGANTGELFF	TGTGCCAGCAGGCAAGCGGGGGCGAACACCGGGGAGCTGTTTTTT
many	TRBV6-2/TRBV6-3	TRBJ2-3	-	CASREATDTQYF	TGTGCCAGCAGAGAGGCGACAGATACGCAGTATTTT
-	TRBV20-1	TRBJ2-4	-	CGGSEATKNIQYF	TGCGGTGGATCGGAGGCGACCAAAAACATTCAGTACTTC
many	TRBV27	TRBJ2-1	TRBD2	CASSGLAGFNEQFF	TGTGCCAGCAGCGGACTAGCGGGATTCAATGAGCAGTTCTTC
-	TRBV20-1	TRBJ1-3	-	CSARWTTGNTIYF	TGCAGTGCTAGATGGACAACTGGAAACACCATATATTTT
-	TRBV5-1	TRBJ2-7	-	CASSLQGGASYEQYF	TGCGCCAGCAGCTTGCAGGGGGGCGCCTCCTACGAGCAGTACTTC
many	TRBV20-1	TRBJ2-1	TRBD2	CSGLAGRNEQFF	TGCAGTGGTCTAGCGGGGCGCAATGAGCAGTTCTTC
many	TRBV15	TRBJ1-4	-	CATPRGPNEKLFF	TGTGCCACCCCTCGGGGTCCTAATGAAAAACTGTTTTTT
many	TRBV5-1	TRBJ2-3	TRBD2	CASSWGSGGSTQYF	TGCGCCAGCAGCTGGGGCAGCGGGGGGTCTACGCAGTATTTT
many	TRBV18	TRBJ1-1	-	CASSPRVNTEAFF	TGTGCCAGCTCACCAAGGGTAAACACTGAAGCTTTCTTT